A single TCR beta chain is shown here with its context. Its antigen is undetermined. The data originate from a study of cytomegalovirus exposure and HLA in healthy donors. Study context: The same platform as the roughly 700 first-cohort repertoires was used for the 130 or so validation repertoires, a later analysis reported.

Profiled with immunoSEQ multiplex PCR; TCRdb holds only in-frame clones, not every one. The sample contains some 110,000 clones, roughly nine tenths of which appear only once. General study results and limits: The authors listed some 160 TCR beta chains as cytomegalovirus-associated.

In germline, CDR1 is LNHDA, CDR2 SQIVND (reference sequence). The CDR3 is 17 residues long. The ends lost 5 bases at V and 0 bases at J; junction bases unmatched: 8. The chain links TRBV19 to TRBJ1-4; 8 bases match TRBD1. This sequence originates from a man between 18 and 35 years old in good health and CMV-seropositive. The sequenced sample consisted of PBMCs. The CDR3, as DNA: TGTGCCAGTAGTCGAAGAGGACAGGGTGCAACTAATGAAAAACTGTTTTTT. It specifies CASSRRGQGATNEKLFF.